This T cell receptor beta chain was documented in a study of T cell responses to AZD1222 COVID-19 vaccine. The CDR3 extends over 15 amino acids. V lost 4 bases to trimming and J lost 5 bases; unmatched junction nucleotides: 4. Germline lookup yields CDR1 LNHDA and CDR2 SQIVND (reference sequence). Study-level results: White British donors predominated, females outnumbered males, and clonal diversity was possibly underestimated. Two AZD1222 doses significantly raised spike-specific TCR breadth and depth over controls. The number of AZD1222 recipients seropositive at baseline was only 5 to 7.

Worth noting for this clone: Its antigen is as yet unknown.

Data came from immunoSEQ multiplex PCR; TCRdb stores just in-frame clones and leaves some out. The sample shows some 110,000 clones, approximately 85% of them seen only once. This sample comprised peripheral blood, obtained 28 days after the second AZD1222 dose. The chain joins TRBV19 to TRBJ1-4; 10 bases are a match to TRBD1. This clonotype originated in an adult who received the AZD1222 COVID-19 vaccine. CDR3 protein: CASSKMGQGNEKLFF. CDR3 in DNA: TGTGCCAGTAGTAAAATGGGACAGGGGAATGAAAAACTGTTTTTT.